Below, 3 T cell receptor beta chains from the same sample are listed, as sequenced in a study of long-term antiretroviral therapy in people with HIV. Run at survey level, the immunoSEQ assay was version v3.0. Using immunoSEQ multiplex PCR, the repertoire was profiled, and TCRdb retains in-frame clones only, with some absent. This table holds some 25,000 clones, approximately 80% found once. Here the sequenced sample was unsorted PBMCs, taken around 4.3 years after starting antiretroviral therapy. The origin of the receptors is a man aged 30 to 39 with HIV.

This clone has just a few counts. This chain joins TRBV7-9 and TRBJ1-2, with TRBD1 identical over 10 bases. The CDR3 is made up of 15 amino acids. V gave up 2 bases and J gave up 4 bases; unmatched junction bases: 4. Germline V CDR1 and CDR2: SEHNR, FQNEAQ (reference sequence). CDR3 DNA sequence: TGTGCCAGCAGCTTATCGCGACAGGGGGCCTATGGCTACACCTTC. As protein: CASSLSRQGAYGYTF.

This chain uses TRBV30 with TRBJ2-5; D gene unclear. This CDR3 spans 12 amino acids. V lost 5 bases, J lost 0 bases, and 7 bases lay in between. Germline assignment: CDR1 GTSNPN and CDR2 SVGIG (reference sequence). CDR3 in DNA: TGTGCCTGGGAGACGGACCAAGAGACCCAGTACTTC. Translation gives CAWETDQETQYF.

This sequence joins TRBV4-3 and TRBJ2-1; 8 nucleotides match TRBD2. The CDR3 has 15 amino acids. Germline V gene sequence: CDR1 LGHNA, CDR2 YSLEER. The trim removed 4 bases at V and 7 bases at J, leaving 9 bases unmatched. CDR3 protein: CASSPGGLGKNEQFF. CDR3 coding DNA: TGCGCCAGCAGCCCGGGGGGGCTAGGTAAGAATGAGCAGTTCTTC.